This T cell receptor (beta chain) was profiled in a study of OX40 agonist ivuxolimab in advanced cancers. The wider study: Age averaged 60 years (range about 23 to 85), and more than 80% were male. Study-wide results and limits: On average, CD8+ T cells had more expanded clones than CD4+. At doses 0.1 to 3.0 mg/kg, CD4+ and CD8+ clones expanded.

Of note for this clone: Its antigen is undetermined.

CDR1 is MDHEN and CDR2 is SYDVKM in the germline V gene. V shed 5 bases and J 4 bases; nucleotides not matched to a gene: 11. CDR3 length: 15 residues. On cycle 4 day 1 and cycle 7 day 1, as well as at baseline, blood was sampled. Using immunoSEQ multiplex PCR, the repertoire was profiled, and TCRdb retains in-frame clones only, with some absent. This table has roughly 86,000 clones, 90% appearing once. This chain links TRBV28 with TRBJ2-7, with TRBD1 identical over 7 bases. Material: CD4+ or CD8+ T cells sorted from blood, obtained in a trial of the OX40 agonist ivuxolimab. The TCR comes from an adult with an advanced solid tumor such as melanoma, head and neck, liver or kidney cancer. In nucleotides, the CDR3 is TGTGCCAGCAGTCCCCCTGGGACAGCCCTATACGAGCAGTACTTC. This codes for CASSPPGTALYEQYF.